This entry concerns a single T cell receptor (beta chain). Its cognate antigen is unknown. Unique molecular identifiers tagged the TCR beta cDNA libraries. T cells, roughly 0.9 to 11 million of them, yielded hundreds of thousands of cDNA molecules. One entry per CDR3 protein, called by TCRdb with MiXCR from the PCR reads. Of under 900,000 distinct CDR3 sequences in the sample, approximately 57% are singletons; the top ten hold 4.6%. CDR3 length: 16 residues. Trimming removed 5 bases from V and 1 base from J, with 17 bases in between. Looked up from germline, CDR1 is SEHNR and CDR2 is FQNEAQ (reference sequence). The data are from a study of post-analysis software for immune sequencing data. Study in general: In terms of disease course, relapsing-remitting, secondary progressive and progressive-relapsing multiple sclerosis were included.

Study findings and constraints: Multiple sclerosis was associated with a significant reduction in normalized Chao1 diversity relative to controls. Patients used about five TRBV segments, including TRBV5-6, TRBV5-1 and TRBV20-1, more often than controls.

This TCR came from a girl aged 5-17 years with multiple sclerosis. The sample taken for sequencing was blood. The chain joins TRBV7-9 to TRBJ1-1; D may be TRBD1 (5 bases). CDR3: CASSRPDTLRNTEAFF. In DNA form, the CDR3 reads TGTGCCAGCAGCCGCCCGGACACACTCAGGAACACTGAAGCTTTCTTT.